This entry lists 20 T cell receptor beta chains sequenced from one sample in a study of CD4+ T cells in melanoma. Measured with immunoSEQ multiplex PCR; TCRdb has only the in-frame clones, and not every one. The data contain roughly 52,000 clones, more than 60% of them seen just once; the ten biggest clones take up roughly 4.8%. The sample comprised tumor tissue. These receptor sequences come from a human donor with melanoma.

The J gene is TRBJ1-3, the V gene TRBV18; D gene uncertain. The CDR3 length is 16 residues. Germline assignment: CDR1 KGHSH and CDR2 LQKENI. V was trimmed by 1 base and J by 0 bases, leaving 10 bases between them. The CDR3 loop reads CASSPREPYSGNTIYF. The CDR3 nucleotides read TGTGCCAGCTCACCACGTGAGCCATACTCTGGAAACACCATATATTTT.

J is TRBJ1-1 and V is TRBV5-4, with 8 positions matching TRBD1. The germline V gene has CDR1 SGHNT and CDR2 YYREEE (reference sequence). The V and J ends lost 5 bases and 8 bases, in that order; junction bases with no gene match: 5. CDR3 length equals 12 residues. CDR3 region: CASRDRQGEAFF. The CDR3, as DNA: TGTGCCAGCAGGGACAGACAGGGGGAAGCTTTCTTT. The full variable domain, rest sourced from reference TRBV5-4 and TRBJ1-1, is ETGVTQSPTHLIKTRGQQVTLRCSSQSGHNTVSWYQQALGQGPQFIFQYYREEENGRGNFPPRFSGLQFPNYSSELNVNALELDDSALYLCASRDRQGEAFFGQGTRLTVV.

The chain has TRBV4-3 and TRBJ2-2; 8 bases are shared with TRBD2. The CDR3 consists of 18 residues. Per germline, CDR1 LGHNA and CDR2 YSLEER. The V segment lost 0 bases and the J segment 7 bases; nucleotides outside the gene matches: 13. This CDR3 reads CASSQEAVGGGRGGELFF. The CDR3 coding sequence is TGCGCCAGCAGCCAAGAGGCCGTCGGCGGGGGGCGGGGCGGGGAGCTGTTTTTT.

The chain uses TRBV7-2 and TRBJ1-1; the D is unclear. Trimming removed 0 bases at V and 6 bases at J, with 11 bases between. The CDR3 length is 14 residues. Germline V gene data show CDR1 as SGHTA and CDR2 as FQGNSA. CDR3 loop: CASSLAGFYAEAFF. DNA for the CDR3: TGTGCCAGCAGCTTAGCGGGGTTTTATGCTGAAGCTTTCTTT.

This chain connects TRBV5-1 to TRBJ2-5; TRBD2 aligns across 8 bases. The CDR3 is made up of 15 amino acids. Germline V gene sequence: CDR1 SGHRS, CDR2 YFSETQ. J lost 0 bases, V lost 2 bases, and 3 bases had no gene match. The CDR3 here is CASSFTSGNQETQYF. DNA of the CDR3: TGCGCCAGCAGCTTTACTAGCGGAAACCAAGAGACCCAGTACTTC. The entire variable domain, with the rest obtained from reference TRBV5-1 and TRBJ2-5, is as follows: KAGVTQTPRYLIKTRGQQVTLSCSPISGHRSVSWYQQTPGQGLQFLFEYFSETQRNKGNFPGRFSGRQFSNSRSEMNVSTLELGDSALYLCASSFTSGNQETQYFGPGTRLLVL.

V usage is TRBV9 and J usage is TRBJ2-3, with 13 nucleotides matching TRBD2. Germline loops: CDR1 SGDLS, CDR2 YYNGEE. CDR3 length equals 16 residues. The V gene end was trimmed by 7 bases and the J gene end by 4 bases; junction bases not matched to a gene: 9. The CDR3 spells CASAIGTSGVSDTQYF. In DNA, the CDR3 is TGTGCCAGCGCTATTGGGACTAGCGGGGTCTCAGATACGCAGTATTTT. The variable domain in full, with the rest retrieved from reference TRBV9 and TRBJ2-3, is DSGVTQTPKHLITATGQRVTLRCSPRSGDLSVYWYQQSLDQGLQFLIQYYNGEERAKGNILERFSAQQFPDLHSELNLSSLELGDSALYFCASAIGTSGVSDTQYFGPGTRLTVL.

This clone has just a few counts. The CDR3 loop is CASSQAGTSVFTDTQYF. CDR3 coding DNA: TGTGCCAGCAGCCAGGCTGGGACTAGCGTATTCACAGATACGCAGTATTTT. The chain links TRBV5-4 to TRBJ2-3; 10 bases align to TRBD2. Per germline, CDR1 SGHNT and CDR2 YYREEE (reference sequence). This CDR3 comprises 17 residues. V lost 4 bases to trimming and J lost 2 bases; unmatched junction nucleotides: 10.

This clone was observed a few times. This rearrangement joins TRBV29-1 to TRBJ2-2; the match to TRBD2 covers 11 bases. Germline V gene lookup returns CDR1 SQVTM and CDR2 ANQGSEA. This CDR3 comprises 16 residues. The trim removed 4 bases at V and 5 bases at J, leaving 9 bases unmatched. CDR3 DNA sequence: TGCAGCGTTGTGGTTAGCGGGGGGGCTCGGACCGGGGAGCTGTTTTTT. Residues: CSVVVSGGARTGELFF.

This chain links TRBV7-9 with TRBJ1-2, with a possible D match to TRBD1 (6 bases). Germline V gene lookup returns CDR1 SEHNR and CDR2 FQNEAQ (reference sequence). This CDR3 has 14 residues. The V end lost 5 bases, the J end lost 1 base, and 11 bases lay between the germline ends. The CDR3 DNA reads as TGTGCCAGCAGCCCACGGGACATTAACTATGGCTACACCTTC. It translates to CASSPRDINYGYTF.

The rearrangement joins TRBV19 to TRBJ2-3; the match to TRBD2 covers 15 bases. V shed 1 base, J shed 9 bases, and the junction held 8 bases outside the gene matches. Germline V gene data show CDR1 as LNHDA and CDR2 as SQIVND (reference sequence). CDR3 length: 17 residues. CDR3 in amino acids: CASSIAGLAGGQGTQYF. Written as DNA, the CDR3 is TGTGCCAGTAGTATAGCCGGACTAGCGGGGGGGCAAGGGACGCAGTATTTT.

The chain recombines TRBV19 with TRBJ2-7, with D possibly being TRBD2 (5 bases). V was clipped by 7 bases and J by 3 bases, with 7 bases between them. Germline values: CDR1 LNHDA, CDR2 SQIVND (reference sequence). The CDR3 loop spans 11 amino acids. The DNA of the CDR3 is TGTGCCAGTACAGAGGGCTACGAGCAGTACTTC. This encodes CASTEGYEQYF.

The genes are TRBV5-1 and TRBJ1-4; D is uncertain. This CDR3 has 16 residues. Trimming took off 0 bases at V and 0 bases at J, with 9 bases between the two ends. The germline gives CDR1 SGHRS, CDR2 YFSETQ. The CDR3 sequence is CASSLETGTTNEKLFF. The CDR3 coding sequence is TGCGCCAGCAGCTTGGAAACGGGGACAACTAATGAAAAACTGTTTTTT. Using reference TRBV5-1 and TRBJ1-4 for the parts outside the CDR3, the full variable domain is KAGVTQTPRYLIKTRGQQVTLSCSPISGHRSVSWYQQTPGQGLQFLFEYFSETQRNKGNFPGRFSGRQFSNSRSEMNVSTLELGDSALYLCASSLETGTTNEKLFFGSGTQLSVL.

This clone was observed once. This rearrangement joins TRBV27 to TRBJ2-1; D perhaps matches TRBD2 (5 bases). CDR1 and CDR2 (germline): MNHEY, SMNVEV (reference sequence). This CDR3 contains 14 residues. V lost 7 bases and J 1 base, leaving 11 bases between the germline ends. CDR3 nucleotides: TGTGCCAGCAACCCGGACTTTTCCTACAATGAGCAGTTCTTC. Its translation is CASNPDFSYNEQFF.

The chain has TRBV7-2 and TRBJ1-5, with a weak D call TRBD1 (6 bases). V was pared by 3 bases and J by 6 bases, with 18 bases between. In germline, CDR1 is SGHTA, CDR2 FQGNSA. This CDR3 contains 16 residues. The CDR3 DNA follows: TGTGCCAGCAGCTTCGCGGGTGGGCGAGGGGGTCAGCCCCAGCATTTT. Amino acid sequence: CASSFAGGRGGQPQHF.

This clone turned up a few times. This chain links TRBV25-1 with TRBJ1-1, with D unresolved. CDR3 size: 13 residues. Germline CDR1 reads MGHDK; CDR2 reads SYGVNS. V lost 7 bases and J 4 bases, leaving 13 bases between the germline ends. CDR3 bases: TGTGCCAGCATAAACAGTCCTAGCACTGAAGCTTTCTTT. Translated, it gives CASINSPSTEAFF.

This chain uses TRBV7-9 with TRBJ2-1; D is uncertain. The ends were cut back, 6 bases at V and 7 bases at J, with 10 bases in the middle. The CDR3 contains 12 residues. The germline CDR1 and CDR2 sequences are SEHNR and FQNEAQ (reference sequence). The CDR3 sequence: CASRAGSNEQFF. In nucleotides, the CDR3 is TGTGCCAGCAGAGCCGGCAGTAATGAGCAGTTCTTC.

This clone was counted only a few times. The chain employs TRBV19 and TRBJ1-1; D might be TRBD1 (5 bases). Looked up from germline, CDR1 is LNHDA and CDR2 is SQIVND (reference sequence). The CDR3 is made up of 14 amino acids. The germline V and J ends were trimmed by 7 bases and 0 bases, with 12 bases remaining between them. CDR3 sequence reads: CASIPRGVNTEAFF. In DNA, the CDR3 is TGTGCCAGTATCCCTCGGGGGGTGAACACTGAAGCTTTCTTT.

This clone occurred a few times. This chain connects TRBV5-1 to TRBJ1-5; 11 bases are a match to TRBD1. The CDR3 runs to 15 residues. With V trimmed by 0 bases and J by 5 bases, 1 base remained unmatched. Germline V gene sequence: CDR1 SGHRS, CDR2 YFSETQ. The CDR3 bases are TGCGCCAGCAGCTTGGCGGGACAGGGGGATCAGCCCCAGCATTTT. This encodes CASSLAGQGDQPQHF.

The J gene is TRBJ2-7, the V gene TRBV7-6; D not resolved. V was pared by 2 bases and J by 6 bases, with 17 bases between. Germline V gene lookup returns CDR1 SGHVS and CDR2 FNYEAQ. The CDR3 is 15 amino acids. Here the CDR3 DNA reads TGTGCCAGCAGCTTACGGCTCGGTACAAACGGCGAGCAGTACTTC. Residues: CASSLRLGTNGEQYF.

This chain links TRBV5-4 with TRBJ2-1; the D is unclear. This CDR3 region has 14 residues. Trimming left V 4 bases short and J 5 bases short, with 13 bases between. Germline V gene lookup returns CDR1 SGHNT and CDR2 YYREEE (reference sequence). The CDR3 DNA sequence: TGTGCCAGCAGCCCCTTGGATTATAACAATGAGCAGTTCTTC. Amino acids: CASSPLDYNNEQFF.